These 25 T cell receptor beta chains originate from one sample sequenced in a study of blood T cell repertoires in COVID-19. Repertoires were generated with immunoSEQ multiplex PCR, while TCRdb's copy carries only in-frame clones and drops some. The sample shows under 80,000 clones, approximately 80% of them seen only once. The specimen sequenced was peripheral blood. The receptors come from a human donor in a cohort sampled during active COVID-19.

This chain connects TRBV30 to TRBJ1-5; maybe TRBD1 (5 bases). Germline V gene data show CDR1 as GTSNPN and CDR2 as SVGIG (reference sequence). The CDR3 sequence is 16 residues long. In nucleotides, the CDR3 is TGTGCTCGACGGGCAGGGCTTTTAGTTAGCAATCAGCCCCAGCATTTT. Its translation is CARRAGLLVSNQPQHF. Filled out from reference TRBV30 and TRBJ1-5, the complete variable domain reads SQTIHQWPATLVQPVGSPLSLECTVEGTSNPNLYWYRQAAGRGLQLLFYSVGIGQISSEVPQNLSASRPQDRQFILSSKKLLLSDSGFYLCARRAGLLVSNQPQHFGDGTRLSIL.

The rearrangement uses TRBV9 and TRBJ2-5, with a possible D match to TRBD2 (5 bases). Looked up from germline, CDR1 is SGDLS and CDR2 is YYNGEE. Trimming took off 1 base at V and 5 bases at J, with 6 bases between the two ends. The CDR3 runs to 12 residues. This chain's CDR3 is CASSVSGETQYF. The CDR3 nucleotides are TGTGCCAGCAGCGTATCGGGGGAGACCCAGTACTTC.

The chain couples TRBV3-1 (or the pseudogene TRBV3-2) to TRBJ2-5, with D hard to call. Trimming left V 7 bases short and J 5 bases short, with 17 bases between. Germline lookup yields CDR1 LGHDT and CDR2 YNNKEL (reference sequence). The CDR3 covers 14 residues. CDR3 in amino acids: CASNQATVPETQYF. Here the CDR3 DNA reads TGTGCCAGCAACCAGGCTACAGTGCCGGAGACCCAGTACTTC.

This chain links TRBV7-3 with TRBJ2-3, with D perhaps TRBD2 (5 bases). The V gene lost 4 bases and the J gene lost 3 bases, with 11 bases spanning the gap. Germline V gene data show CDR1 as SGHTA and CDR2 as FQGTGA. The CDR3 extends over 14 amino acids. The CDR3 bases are TGTGCCAGCAGCTCCAACGGGGTGACAGATACGCAGTATTTT. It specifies CASSSNGVTDTQYF.

In nucleotides, the CDR3 is TGTGCCAGCAGCGGACAGGGGGCAACTAATGAAAAACTGTTTTTT. This sequence encodes CASSGQGATNEKLFF. The V and J genes are TRBV28 and TRBJ1-4; 10 positions match TRBD1. J gave up 0 bases and V 6 bases, and 1 base lay outside the gene matches. The germline gives CDR1 MDHEN, CDR2 SYDVKM. The CDR3 extends over 15 amino acids.

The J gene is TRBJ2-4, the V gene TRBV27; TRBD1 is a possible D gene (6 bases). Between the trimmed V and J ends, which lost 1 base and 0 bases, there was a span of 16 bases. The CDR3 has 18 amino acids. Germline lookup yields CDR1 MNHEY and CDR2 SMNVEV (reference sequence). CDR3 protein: CASSLYPGTRGAKNIQYF. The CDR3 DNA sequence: TGTGCCAGCAGTTTATATCCCGGGACAAGGGGAGCCAAAAACATTCAGTACTTC.

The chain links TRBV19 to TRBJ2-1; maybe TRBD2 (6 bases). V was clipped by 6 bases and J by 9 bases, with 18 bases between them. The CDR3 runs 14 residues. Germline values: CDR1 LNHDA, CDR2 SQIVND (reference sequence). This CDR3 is CASSSVGLASEQFF. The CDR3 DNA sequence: TGTGCCAGTAGCAGCGTCGGGCTAGCGAGTGAGCAGTTCTTC.

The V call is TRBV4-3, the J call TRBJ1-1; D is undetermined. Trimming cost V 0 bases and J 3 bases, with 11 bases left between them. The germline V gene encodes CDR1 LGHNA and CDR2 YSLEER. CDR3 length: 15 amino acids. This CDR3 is CASSQETVLHTEAFF. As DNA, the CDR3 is TGCGCCAGCAGCCAAGAAACGGTTCTGCACACTGAAGCTTTCTTT.

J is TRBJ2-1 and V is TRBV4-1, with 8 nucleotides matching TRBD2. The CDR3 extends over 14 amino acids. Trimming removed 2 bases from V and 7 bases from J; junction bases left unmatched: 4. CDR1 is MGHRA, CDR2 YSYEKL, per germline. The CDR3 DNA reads TGCGCCAGCAGCCAACCCGGGGGGGTAAATGAGCAGTTCTTC. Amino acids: CASSQPGGVNEQFF.

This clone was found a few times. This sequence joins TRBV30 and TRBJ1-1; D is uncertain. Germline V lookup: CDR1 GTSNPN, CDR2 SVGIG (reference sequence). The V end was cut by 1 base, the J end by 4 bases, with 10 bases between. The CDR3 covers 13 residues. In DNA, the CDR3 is TGTGCCTGGAGTGAACGCCCCGGCACTGAAGCTTTCTTT. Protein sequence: CAWSERPGTEAFF.

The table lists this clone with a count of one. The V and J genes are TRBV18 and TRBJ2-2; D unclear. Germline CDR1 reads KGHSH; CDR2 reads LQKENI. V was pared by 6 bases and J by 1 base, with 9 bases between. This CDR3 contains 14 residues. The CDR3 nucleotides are TGTGCCAGCTCTTCGACACTGAACACCGGGGAGCTGTTTTTT. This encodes CASSSTLNTGELFF.

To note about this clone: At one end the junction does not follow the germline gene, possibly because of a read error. This chain's CDR3 is CASSLQGGGGSQETQYF. The CDR3 DNA is TGTGCTAGCAGCTTACAGGGTGGCGGGGGGTCCCAAGAGACCCAGTACTTC. The rearrangement joins TRBV7-7 to TRBJ2-5, with 8 bases fitting TRBD2. The CDR3 length is 17 residues. CDR1 is SSHAT and CDR2 is FNYEAQ in the germline V gene (reference sequence).

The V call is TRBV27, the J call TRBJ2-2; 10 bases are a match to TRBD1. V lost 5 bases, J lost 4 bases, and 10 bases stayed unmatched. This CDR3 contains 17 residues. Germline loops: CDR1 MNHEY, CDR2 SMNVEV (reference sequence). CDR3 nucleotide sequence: TGTGCCAGCAGTCATGGGACAGGGGCGAAAGGCACCGGGGAGCTGTTTTTT. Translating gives CASSHGTGAKGTGELFF.

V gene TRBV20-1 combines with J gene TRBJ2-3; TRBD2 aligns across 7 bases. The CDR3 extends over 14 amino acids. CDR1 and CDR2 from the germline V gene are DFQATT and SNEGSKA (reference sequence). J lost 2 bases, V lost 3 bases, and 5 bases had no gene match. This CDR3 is CSASGRANTDTQYF. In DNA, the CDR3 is TGCAGTGCTAGTGGGAGGGCTAACACAGATACGCAGTATTTT.

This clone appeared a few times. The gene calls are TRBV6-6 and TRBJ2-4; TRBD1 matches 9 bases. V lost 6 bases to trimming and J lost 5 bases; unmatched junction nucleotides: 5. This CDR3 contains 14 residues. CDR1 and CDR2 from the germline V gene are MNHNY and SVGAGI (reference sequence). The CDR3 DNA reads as TGTGCCAGCAGGCCGGGACAGGGCCAAAACATTCAGTACTTC. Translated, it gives CASRPGQGQNIQYF.

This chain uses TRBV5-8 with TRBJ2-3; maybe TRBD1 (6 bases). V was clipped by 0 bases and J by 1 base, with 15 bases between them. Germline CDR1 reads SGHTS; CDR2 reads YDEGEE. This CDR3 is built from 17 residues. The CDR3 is CASSLAKWAGGTDTQYF. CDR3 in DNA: TGTGCCAGCAGCTTGGCCAAGTGGGCAGGGGGCACAGATACGCAGTATTTT.

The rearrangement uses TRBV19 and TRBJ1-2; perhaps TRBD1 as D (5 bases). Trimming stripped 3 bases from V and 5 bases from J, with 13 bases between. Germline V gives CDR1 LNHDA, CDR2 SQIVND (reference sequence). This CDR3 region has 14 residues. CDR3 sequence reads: CASSMARGSYGYTF. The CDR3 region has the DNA TGTGCCAGTAGTATGGCCCGGGGGTCTTATGGCTACACCTTC.

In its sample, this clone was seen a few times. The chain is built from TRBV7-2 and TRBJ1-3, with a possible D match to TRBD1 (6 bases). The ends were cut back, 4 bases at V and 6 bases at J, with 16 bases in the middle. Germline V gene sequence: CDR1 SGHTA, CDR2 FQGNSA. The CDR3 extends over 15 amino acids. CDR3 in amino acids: CASSSFGQSENTIYF. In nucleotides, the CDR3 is TGTGCCAGCAGCTCCTTCGGACAGTCGGAAAACACCATATATTTT.

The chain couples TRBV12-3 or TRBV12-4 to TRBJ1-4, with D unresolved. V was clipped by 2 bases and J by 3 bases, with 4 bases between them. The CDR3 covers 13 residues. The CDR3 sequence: CASSLWPNEKLFF. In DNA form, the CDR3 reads TGTGCCAGCAGTTTATGGCCTAATGAAAAACTGTTTTTT.

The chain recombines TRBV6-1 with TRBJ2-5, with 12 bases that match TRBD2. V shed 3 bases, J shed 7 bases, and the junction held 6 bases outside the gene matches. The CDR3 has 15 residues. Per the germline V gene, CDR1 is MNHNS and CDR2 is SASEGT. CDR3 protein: CASSESSGRAVTQYF. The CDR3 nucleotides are TGTGCCAGCAGTGAGTCTAGCGGGAGGGCCGTGACCCAGTACTTC.

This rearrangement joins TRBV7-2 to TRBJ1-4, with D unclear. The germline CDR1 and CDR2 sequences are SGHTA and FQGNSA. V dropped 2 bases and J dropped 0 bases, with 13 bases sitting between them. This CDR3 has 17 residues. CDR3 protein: CASSLRPTMATNEKLFF. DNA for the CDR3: TGTGCCAGCAGCTTACGCCCGACAATGGCAACTAATGAAAAACTGTTTTTT.

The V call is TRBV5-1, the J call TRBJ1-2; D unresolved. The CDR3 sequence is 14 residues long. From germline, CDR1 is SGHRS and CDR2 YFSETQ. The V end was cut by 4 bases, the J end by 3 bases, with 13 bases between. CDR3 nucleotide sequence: TGCGCCAGCAGCGCCGACCGGGATTACTATGGCTACACCTTC. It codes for CASSADRDYYGYTF.

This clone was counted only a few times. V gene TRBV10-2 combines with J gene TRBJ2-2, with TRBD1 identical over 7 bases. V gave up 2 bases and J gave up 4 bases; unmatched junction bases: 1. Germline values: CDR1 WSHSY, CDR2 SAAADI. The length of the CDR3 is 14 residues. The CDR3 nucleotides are TGCGCCAGCAGTGAGGGACAGGTCACCGGGGAGCTGTTTTTT. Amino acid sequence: CASSEGQVTGELFF.

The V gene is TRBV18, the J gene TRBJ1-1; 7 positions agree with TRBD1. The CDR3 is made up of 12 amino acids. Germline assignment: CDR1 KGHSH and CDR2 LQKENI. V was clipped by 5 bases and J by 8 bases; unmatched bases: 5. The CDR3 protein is CASSAQQGEAFF. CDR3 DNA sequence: TGTGCCAGCTCAGCCCAACAGGGGGAAGCTTTCTTT.

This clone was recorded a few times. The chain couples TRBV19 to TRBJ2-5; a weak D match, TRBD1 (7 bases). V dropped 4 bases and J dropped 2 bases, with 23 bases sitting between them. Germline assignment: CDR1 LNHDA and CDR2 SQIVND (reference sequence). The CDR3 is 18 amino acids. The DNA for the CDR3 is TGTGCCAGTAGTACCTCCCGGAGGGGGCTACGACCTCAAGAGACCCAGTACTTC. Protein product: CASSTSRRGLRPQETQYF. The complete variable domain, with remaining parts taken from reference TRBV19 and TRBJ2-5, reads DGGITQSPKYLFRKEGQNVTLSCEQNLNHDAMYWYRQDPGQGLRLIYYSQIVNDFQKGDIAEGYSVSREKKESFPLTVTSAQKNPTAFYLCASSTSRRGLRPQETQYFGPGTRLLVL.